This T cell receptor beta chain was sequenced in a study of a mutant IDH1 vaccine in newly diagnosed glioma. Study-wide background: Following radiotherapy alone, or alongside temozolomide cycles, vaccination was started after an interval of 4-6 weeks. Patients got radiotherapy, temozolomide, or both beforehand, and most got both.

TCRdb's table, derived via immunoSEQ multiplex PCR, lists solely in-frame clones and lacks some. Of roughly 50,000 clones listed, approximately 82% were seen once; the top ten hold around 3.4%. Time point defined: week 5, during vaccination. Each vaccine dose was 300 ug of mutant IDH1 20-mer peptide, with topical imiquimod. A note on this clone: Its antigen is unidentified.

The J segment lost 5 bases and the V segment lost 0 bases, leaving 6 bases of the junction unmatched. Looked up from germline, CDR1 is SGHDN and CDR2 is FVKESK. This CDR3 contains 16 residues. This sequence joins TRBV14 and TRBJ2-5; 10 positions agree with TRBD2. The sequence came from a young man with glioma. This sample comprised PBMCs, obtained from a glioma patient whose treatment included an IDH1 peptide vaccine. For the CDR3, the DNA is TGTGCCAGCAGCCAAGAAGCGGGGGGGCCTTGGGAGACCCAGTACTTC. This codes for CASSQEAGGPWETQYF.